The clone carrying this TCR beta chain was recorded many times. Its antigen is currently unknown. The sample belongs to a study of molecular identifiers for immune sequencing clone quantification. Study-wide results and caveats: Whereas naive cells kept under 1% of molecules in clones above 20 RNA copies, such clones held over 97% in effectors.

One entry per CDR3 protein results from TCRdb running MiXCR on the PCR reads. This sample yields 37,000 or so distinct CDR3 sequences, of which approximately 17% are seen a single time; 6.5% to 9% belongs to the top ten. A CD8+CD4-CCR7+CD45RA+ gate was used to sort naive CD8 T cells. CDR3 size: 18 residues. CDR1 is MDHEN, CDR2 SYDVKM, per germline. The junction had 11 bases not matched to a gene; V was cut back by 4 bases and J by 7 bases. Sequences were obtained from naive CD8+ T cells from blood, with Jurkat cell RNA spiked in. As to subset: FACS-sorted CD8+CD4-CCR7+CD45RA+ naive T cells. The V and J genes are TRBV28 and TRBJ2-1; 15 bases are a match to TRBD2. The TCR comes from a human donor in good health. Some libraries in this study had Jurkat cell RNA spiked in. The CDR3 bases are TGTGCCAGCAGTTACCCCGGACTAGCGGGAGGGCCAGGGAATGAGCAGTTCTTC. Residues: CASSYPGLAGGPGNEQFF. The whole variable domain, remainder taken from reference TRBV28 and TRBJ2-1, is DVKVTQSSRYLVKRTGEKVFLECVQDMDHENMFWYRQDPGLGLRLIYFSYDVKMKEKGDIPEGYSVSREKKERFSLILESASTNQTSMYLCASSYPGLAGGPGNEQFFGPGTRLTVL.